These 13 T cell receptor beta chains were sequenced from one sample in a study of OX40 agonist ivuxolimab in advanced cancers. Assay used: immunoSEQ multiplex PCR; TCRdb lists only in-frame clones, some missing. Found here are roughly 53,000 clones, nearly 80% of them singletons; the top ten hold 2% to 2.5%. The specimen comprised CD4+ or CD8+ T cells sorted from blood, sampled in a trial of the OX40 agonist ivuxolimab. All receptors come from an adult with an advanced solid tumor such as melanoma, head and neck, liver or kidney cancer.

The chain recombines TRBV4-2 with TRBJ2-1, with D unresolved. V lost 0 bases to trimming and J lost 10 bases, with 4 bases between them. The CDR3 contains 11 residues. Per the germline V gene, CDR1 is LGHNA and CDR2 is YNFKEQ. CDR3 coding DNA: TGTGCCAGCAGCCAAGAATTCGAGCAGTTCTTC. Translating it yields CASSQEFEQFF.

This chain uses TRBV19 with TRBJ1-5; the match to TRBD1 covers 7 bases. The CDR3 contains 18 residues. Germline trimming cut 3 bases from V and 0 bases from J; bases unmatched to any gene: 11. The germline gives CDR1 LNHDA, CDR2 SQIVND (reference sequence). The CDR3 protein is CASSIQGQSADSNQPQHF. In DNA, the CDR3 is TGTGCCAGTAGTATCCAGGGACAGAGTGCCGATAGCAATCAGCCCCAGCATTTT. Full variable domain (outside the CDR3, taken from reference TRBV19 and TRBJ1-5): DGGITQSPKYLFRKEGQNVTLSCEQNLNHDAMYWYRQDPGQGLRLIYYSQIVNDFQKGDIAEGYSVSREKKESFPLTVTSAQKNPTAFYLCASSIQGQSADSNQPQHFGDGTRLSIL.

The chain recombines TRBV28 with TRBJ1-5; tentative D call: TRBD1 (6 bases). Germline CDR1 reads MDHEN; CDR2 reads SYDVKM. With 1 base removed from V and 3 bases from J, the gap between germline ends came to 16 bases. The CDR3 covers 17 residues. The CDR3 sequence: CASSLFVTGTFNQPQHF. CDR3 in DNA: TGTGCCAGCAGTTTATTTGTGACAGGAACCTTCAATCAGCCCCAGCATTTT. The whole variable domain, remainder taken from reference TRBV28 and TRBJ1-5, is DVKVTQSSRYLVKRTGEKVFLECVQDMDHENMFWYRQDPGLGLRLIYFSYDVKMKEKGDIPEGYSVSREKKERFSLILESASTNQTSMYLCASSLFVTGTFNQPQHFGDGTRLSIL.

Only a few counts were recorded for this clone. The chain combines TRBV12-5 with TRBJ1-2; no definite D call. V dropped 2 bases and J dropped 1 base, with 8 bases sitting between them. Germline lookup yields CDR1 LGHNT and CDR2 FRNRAP. The CDR3 contains 14 residues. The CDR3 nucleotides read TGTGCTAGTGGTTTGATCGATTTTAACTATGGCTACACCTTC. This encodes CASGLIDFNYGYTF.

The chain uses TRBV2 and TRBJ2-7; D is unclear. CDR3 length equals 12 residues. V was pared by 0 bases and J by 2 bases, with 2 bases between. The germline gives CDR1 SNHLY, CDR2 FYNNEI. CDR3 residues: CASSEATYEQYF. The CDR3 DNA follows: TGTGCCAGCAGTGAAGCGACCTACGAGCAGTACTTC.

This sequence joins TRBV10-3 and TRBJ1-6, with 8 nucleotides matching TRBD1. CDR1 is ENHRY and CDR2 is SYGVKD in the germline V gene. The CDR3 sequence is 13 residues long. The ends lost 10 bases at V and 8 bases at J; junction bases unmatched: 7. The CDR3 here is CATGGQVDSPLHF. The CDR3 DNA reads as TGTGCCACAGGGGGACAGGTTGATTCACCCCTCCACTTT.

This chain links TRBV19 with TRBJ1-2, with 8 positions matching TRBD1. This CDR3 has 14 amino acids. The germline CDR1 and CDR2 sequences are LNHDA and SQIVND (reference sequence). The V gene end was trimmed by 3 bases and the J gene end by 2 bases; junction bases not matched to a gene: 2. The CDR3 DNA sequence: TGTGCCAGTAGTATGGGACAGGTGAACTATGGCTACACCTTC. Its protein product is CASSMGQVNYGYTF.

The chain joins TRBV4-1 to TRBJ1-2; 8 nucleotides align to TRBD1. J was trimmed by 5 bases and V by 3 bases; bases with no gene match: 8. This CDR3 spans 15 amino acids. CDR1 is MGHRA and CDR2 is YSYEKL in the germline V gene. The CDR3 region is CASSQGWTGIYGYTF. The CDR3 DNA reads TGCGCCAGCAGCCAGGGATGGACAGGGATTTATGGCTACACCTTC.

The J gene is TRBJ1-1, the V gene TRBV18, with TRBD1 as a possible D gene (6 bases). V was trimmed by 3 bases and J by 4 bases, leaving 12 bases between them. The CDR3 contains 14 residues. CDR1 and CDR2 (germline): KGHSH, LQKENI. The CDR3 loop is CASSPGGGSTEAFF. For the CDR3, the DNA is TGTGCCAGCTCACCGGGGGGCGGGAGCACTGAAGCTTTCTTT.

The chain is built from TRBV5-1 and TRBJ1-2; possibly TRBD1 for D (6 bases). V lost 4 bases to trimming and J lost 4 bases, with 17 bases between them. Germline CDR1 SGHRS, CDR2 YFSETQ. This CDR3 region has 15 residues. The CDR3 DNA is TGCGCCAGCAGCCCGTCCCCGGGGGCCTTCTATGGCTACACCTTC. Translated: CASSPSPGAFYGYTF.

The chain employs TRBV5-1 and TRBJ2-7, with D possibly matching TRBD2 (6 bases). V was trimmed by 3 bases and J by 2 bases, leaving 15 bases between them. CDR3 length: 15 amino acids. Germline CDR1 and CDR2: SGHRS and YFSETQ. The CDR3 protein is CASSSRRGPTYEQYF. In DNA form, the CDR3 reads TGCGCCAGCAGCTCGCGGAGGGGACCTACCTACGAGCAGTACTTC. Filled out from reference TRBV5-1 and TRBJ2-7, the complete variable domain reads KAGVTQTPRYLIKTRGQQVTLSCSPISGHRSVSWYQQTPGQGLQFLFEYFSETQRNKGNFPGRFSGRQFSNSRSEMNVSTLELGDSALYLCASSSRRGPTYEQYFGPGTRLTVT.

The CDR3 protein is CASSLNGEQYF. The CDR3 DNA reads TGTGCCAGCAGCTTGAACGGGGAGCAGTACTTC. The chain recombines TRBV7-2 with TRBJ2-7; D uncertain. Germline V gives CDR1 SGHTA, CDR2 FQGNSA. This CDR3 has 11 amino acids. Trimming took off 3 bases at V and 7 bases at J, with 7 bases between the two ends.

The chain links TRBV10-2 to TRBJ2-5; 9 bases map to TRBD2. From germline, CDR1 is WSHSY and CDR2 SAAADI. V gave up 4 bases and J gave up 2 bases; unmatched junction bases: 11. This CDR3 comprises 17 residues. The CDR3 DNA reads as TGCGCCAGCAGTGGGTCGCGGGGGGGCCTTGGGCAAGAGACCCAGTACTTC. It specifies CASSGSRGGLGQETQYF.